The 21 T cell receptor beta chains below come from one sample, sequenced in a study of blood T cell repertoires in COVID-19. Assay: immunoSEQ multiplex PCR; the TCRdb copy retains only in-frame clones and omits some. The data show 140,000 or so clones, 85% seen once. Sequences were obtained from peripheral blood. These receptors were obtained from a man over 45 with acute or convalescent COVID-19.

The V gene is TRBV5-1, the J gene TRBJ2-7, with TRBD2 identical over 9 bases. The CDR3 totals 14 residues. The J segment lost 3 bases and the V segment lost 4 bases, leaving 5 bases of the junction unmatched. CDR1 and CDR2 from the germline V gene are SGHRS and YFSETQ. As DNA, the CDR3 is TGCGCCAGCAGCCGAAGCGGGAGGCTCTACGAGCAGTACTTC. Translated, it gives CASSRSGRLYEQYF. The whole variable domain, filled in from reference TRBV5-1 and TRBJ2-7, reads KAGVTQTPRYLIKTRGQQVTLSCSPISGHRSVSWYQQTPGQGLQFLFEYFSETQRNKGNFPGRFSGRQFSNSRSEMNVSTLELGDSALYLCASSRSGRLYEQYFGPGTRLTVT.

The V gene is TRBV4-1, the J gene TRBJ1-4; 8 bases align to TRBD1. After removal of 1 base from V and 8 bases from J, the junction contained 6 bases not matched to a gene. The CDR3 is 15 residues long. CDR1 is MGHRA and CDR2 is YSYEKL in the germline V gene. The CDR3 here is CASSQVGTGGEKLFF. Here the CDR3 DNA reads TGCGCCAGCAGCCAAGTTGGGACAGGCGGCGAAAAACTGTTTTTT.

The table lists this clone with a count of one. The chain couples TRBV19 to TRBJ2-7, with 7 nucleotides matching TRBD2. CDR1 LNHDA and CDR2 SQIVND come from the germline V gene (reference sequence). With V trimmed by 7 bases and J by 0 bases, 6 bases remained unmatched. This CDR3 is built from 14 residues. As DNA, the CDR3 is TGTGCCAGTAATAGTGGCGGGAGCTCCTACGAGCAGTACTTC. It translates to CASNSGGSSYEQYF.

CDR3 sequence: CASTGQGAGNTEAFF. The CDR3 DNA follows: TGTGCCAGCACAGGACAGGGTGCGGGGAACACTGAAGCTTTCTTT. This chain links TRBV7-9 with TRBJ1-1, with 8 bases fitting TRBD1. Per germline, CDR1 SEHNR and CDR2 FQNEAQ (reference sequence). The CDR3 is 15 residues long. Trimming took 7 bases from V and 1 from J; bases not matched to a gene: 8.

The V call is TRBV7-3, the J call TRBJ2-1; 11 positions agree with TRBD2. Germline trimming cut 1 base from V and 10 bases from J; bases unmatched to any gene: 15. Germline loops: CDR1 SGHTA, CDR2 FQGTGA. The CDR3 has 18 residues. DNA of the CDR3: TGTGCCAGCAGCTTAAAAGGAGGGACTAGCGGAGGGGCTGGGGAGCAGTTCTTC. Its translation: CASSLKGGTSGGAGEQFF. Complete variable domain (other parts from reference TRBV7-3 and TRBJ2-1): GAGVSQTPSNKVTEKGKYVELRCDPISGHTALYWYRQSLGQGPEFLIYFQGTGAADDSGLPNDRFFAVRPEGSVSTLKIQRTERGDSAVYLCASSLKGGTSGGAGEQFFGPGTRLTVL.

This sequence joins TRBV19 and TRBJ1-1; D is possibly TRBD1 (5 bases). V was pared by 3 bases and J by 0 bases, with 8 bases between. CDR1 and CDR2 from the germline V gene are LNHDA and SQIVND (reference sequence). This CDR3 is built from 14 residues. CDR3: CASSIGGLNTEAFF. For the CDR3, the DNA is TGTGCCAGTAGTATCGGGGGACTGAACACTGAAGCTTTCTTT.

This chain connects TRBV19 to TRBJ1-4; possible D gene TRBD1, 5 bases. This CDR3 has 13 amino acids. The germline gives CDR1 LNHDA, CDR2 SQIVND (reference sequence). V was clipped by 4 bases and J by 7 bases, with 10 bases between them. CDR3 in DNA: TGTGCCAGTAGTAACCACCAGGGTGAAAAACTGTTTTTT. This codes for CASSNHQGEKLFF.

V gene TRBV5-1 combines with J gene TRBJ1-5; D remains ambiguous. Germline V lookup: CDR1 SGHRS, CDR2 YFSETQ. Trimming cost V 0 bases and J 0 bases, with 7 bases left between them. The CDR3 sequence is 15 residues long. The CDR3 is CASSLVPDSNQPQHF. The CDR3 DNA sequence: TGCGCCAGCAGCTTGGTTCCAGATAGCAATCAGCCCCAGCATTTT.

Notes on this clone: The junction departs from the called germline gene at one end, perhaps through a read error. The gene calls are TRBV24-1 and TRBJ2-2; 15 positions match TRBD2. CDR1 is KGHDR and CDR2 is SFDVKD in the germline V gene. The CDR3 runs 17 residues. CDR3 amino acids: CATSGTSGGYGTRELFF. DNA for the CDR3: TGTGCCACCTCCGGGACTAGCGGGGGGTACGGCACCAGGGAGCTGTTTTTT.

The rearrangement uses TRBV28 and TRBJ2-2, with a possible D match to TRBD1 (6 bases). Germline V gives CDR1 MDHEN, CDR2 SYDVKM. V gave up 8 bases and J gave up 4 bases, with 17 bases separating them. The CDR3 runs 15 residues. CDR3 sequence (DNA): TGTGCCAGCGAGAAGGGGGAATCGCGCACCGGGGAGCTGTTTTTT. Protein sequence: CASEKGESRTGELFF.

J is TRBJ2-7 and V is TRBV6-5, with 7 bases that match TRBD1. The germline gives CDR1 MNHEY, CDR2 SVGAGI. The ends lost 7 bases at V and 13 bases at J; junction bases unmatched: 10. CDR3 length: 11 amino acids. The CDR3 DNA sequence: TGTGCCAGCAAGACCGGGACAGACAATTACTTC. Amino acids: CASKTGTDNYF.

This clone was seen a handful of times. The chain couples TRBV10-3 to TRBJ2-6, with TRBD2 matching over 8 bases. This CDR3 is built from 16 residues. The V and J ends lost 8 bases and 0 bases, in that order; junction bases with no gene match: 6. Germline CDR1 reads ENHRY; CDR2 reads SYGVKD. In nucleotides, the CDR3 is TGTGCCATCGGCCCCGGGGGGGCCTCTGGGGCCAACGTCCTGACTTTC. Translated: CAIGPGGASGANVLTF.

This clone was seen a handful of times. This chain links TRBV19 with TRBJ2-3; 9 bases match TRBD2. The CDR3 contains 15 residues. Trimming removed 3 bases from V and 1 base from J; junction bases left unmatched: 2. The germline V gene encodes CDR1 LNHDA and CDR2 SQIVND (reference sequence). The CDR3 DNA follows: TGTGCCAGTAGTATGAAGCGGGAGGGCACAGATACGCAGTATTTT. Translation gives CASSMKREGTDTQYF.

The chain carries TRBV7-3 and TRBJ2-1; a possible D gene is TRBD1 (6 bases). V was shortened by 6 bases and J by 3 bases, with 15 bases between the two germline ends. Per germline, CDR1 SGHTA and CDR2 FQGTGA. This CDR3 region has 15 residues. CDR3 nucleotides: TGTGCCAGCAGTCTACAGGGTCGACTCTACAATGAGCAGTTCTTC. It encodes CASSLQGRLYNEQFF.

V usage is TRBV4-1 and J usage is TRBJ2-7; possibly TRBD1 for D (5 bases). CDR1 MGHRA and CDR2 YSYEKL come from the germline V gene. Trimming removed 3 bases at V and 2 bases at J, with 14 bases between. This CDR3 is built from 15 residues. CDR3: CASSQGRTGTYEQYF. The CDR3 DNA reads as TGCGCCAGCAGCCAGGGGCGTACTGGGACCTACGAGCAGTACTTC.

The chain has TRBV24-1 and TRBJ2-3; D is undetermined. Trimming took 1 base from V and 3 from J, leaving 13 bases between them. Germline V gene sequence: CDR1 KGHDR, CDR2 SFDVKD. There are 16 residues in the CDR3. In DNA form, the CDR3 reads TGTGCCACCAGTGATTTTCAGGCTGGTTCGACAGATACGCAGTATTTT. Its protein is CATSDFQAGSTDTQYF.

The rearrangement joins TRBV28 to TRBJ1-2; tentative D call: TRBD1 (6 bases). Trimming cost V 6 bases and J 0 bases, with 8 bases left between them. CDR3 length: 13 amino acids. CDR1 and CDR2 from the germline V gene are MDHEN and SYDVKM. As DNA, the CDR3 is TGTGCCAGCAGCGGGGACACTAACTATGGCTACACCTTC. This sequence encodes CASSGDTNYGYTF.

The chain links TRBV9 to TRBJ1-1; perhaps TRBD1 as D (6 bases). The CDR3 consists of 13 residues. Germline V gene data show CDR1 as SGDLS and CDR2 as YYNGEE. Trimming cost V 2 bases and J 8 bases, with 13 bases left between them. The CDR3 is CASSVMGAREAFF. The CDR3 DNA sequence: TGTGCCAGCAGCGTCATGGGGGCTCGCGAAGCTTTCTTT.

The chain combines TRBV11-3 with TRBJ2-7; 8 bases line up with TRBD1. Germline CDR1 SGHNT, CDR2 YENEEA. The V and J ends lost 3 bases and 2 bases, in that order; junction bases with no gene match: 3. The CDR3 has 14 amino acids. CDR3 bases: TGTGCCAGCAGCTTTCTGGACAGGGCCTACGAGCAGTACTTC. Its translation is CASSFLDRAYEQYF.

The V call is TRBV7-9, the J call TRBJ2-7; D is uncertain. The length of the CDR3 is 14 residues. V lost 6 bases and J 2 bases, leaving 14 bases between the germline ends. CDR1 and CDR2 (germline): SEHNR, FQNEAQ (reference sequence). The CDR3 sequence is CASRPDGAAYEQYF. For the CDR3, the DNA is TGTGCCAGCAGACCCGACGGCGCGGCCTACGAGCAGTACTTC.

This chain uses TRBV19 with TRBJ1-2, with D perhaps TRBD1 (6 bases). The germline V and J ends were trimmed by 3 bases and 6 bases, with 8 bases remaining between them. The CDR3 is 12 residues long. Germline lookup yields CDR1 LNHDA and CDR2 SQIVND (reference sequence). The CDR3 region has the DNA TGTGCCAGTAGTATCAGGGGTGATGGCTACACCTTC. Encoded protein: CASSIRGDGYTF. The full variable domain, with the rest looked up from reference TRBV19 and TRBJ1-2, is DGGITQSPKYLFRKEGQNVTLSCEQNLNHDAMYWYRQDPGQGLRLIYYSQIVNDFQKGDIAEGYSVSREKKESFPLTVTSAQKNPTAFYLCASSIRGDGYTFGSGTRLTVV.